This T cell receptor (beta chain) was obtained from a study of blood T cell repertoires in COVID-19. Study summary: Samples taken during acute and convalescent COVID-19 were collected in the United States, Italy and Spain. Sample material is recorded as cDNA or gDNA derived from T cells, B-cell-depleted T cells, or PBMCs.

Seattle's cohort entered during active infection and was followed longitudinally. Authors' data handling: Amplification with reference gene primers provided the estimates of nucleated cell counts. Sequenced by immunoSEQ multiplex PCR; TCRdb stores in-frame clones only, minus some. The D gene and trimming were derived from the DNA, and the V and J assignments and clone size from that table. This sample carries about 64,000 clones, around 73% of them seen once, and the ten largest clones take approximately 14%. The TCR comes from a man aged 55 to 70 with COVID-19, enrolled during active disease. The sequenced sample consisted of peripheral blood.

DNA of the CDR3: TGTGCCTGGCAACCGGGACACACCTGGACTGAAGCTTTCTTT. Translated: CAWQPGHTWTEAFF. This chain connects TRBV30 to TRBJ1-1; tentatively, D is TRBD1 (6 bases). CDR3 size: 14 residues. Germline V CDR1 and CDR2: GTSNPN, SVGIG (reference sequence). The V gene lost 5 bases and the J gene lost 5 bases, with 18 bases spanning the gap.